This passage covers 7 T cell receptor beta chains from one sample sequenced in a study of blood T cell repertoires in COVID-19. Libraries were prepared by immunoSEQ multiplex PCR; TCRdb keeps only in-frame clonotypes and omits some of them. Of 350,000 to 450,000 clones listed, around nine tenths are singletons. Material for sequencing was peripheral blood. The receptors stem from a human donor in a cohort sampled during active COVID-19.

With respect to this clone: Other DNA sequences within the sample encode an identical CDR3. Here the CDR3 DNA reads TGTGCCAGTAGTATAGCGGGAAGCTCCTACGAGCAGTACTTC. The encoded protein is CASSIAGSSYEQYF. The rearrangement links TRBV19 to TRBJ2-7; TRBD2 is a possible D gene (5 bases). Trimming shortened V by 1 base and J by 0 bases, and 7 bases separated the two germline ends. CDR1 is LNHDA and CDR2 is SQIVND in the germline V gene (reference sequence). The CDR3 runs 14 residues.

The V gene is TRBV29-1, the J gene TRBJ2-2; 7 bases align to TRBD2. V was clipped by 4 bases and J by 0 bases; unmatched bases: 5. Germline V gives CDR1 SQVTM, CDR2 ANQGSEA. The CDR3 covers 15 residues. CDR3 protein: CSVAPGGSNTGELFF. Here the CDR3 DNA reads TGCAGCGTTGCCCCCGGGGGGTCGAACACCGGGGAGCTGTTTTTT.

V usage is TRBV2 and J usage is TRBJ1-5, with a tentative D call TRBD1 (5 bases). The germline V and J ends were trimmed by 2 bases and 6 bases, with 17 bases remaining between them. This CDR3 is built from 16 residues. Germline CDR1 SNHLY, CDR2 FYNNEI. This CDR3 is CASSEFLWGVTQPQHF. CDR3 nucleotides: TGTGCCAGCAGTGAATTCCTCTGGGGGGTGACTCAGCCCCAGCATTTT.

The V and J genes are TRBV7-9 and TRBJ1-6; no clear D. The CDR3 sequence is 12 residues long. V was pared by 3 bases and J by 5 bases, with 2 bases between. Germline V lookup: CDR1 SEHNR, CDR2 FQNEAQ (reference sequence). CDR3 protein: CASSFNNSPLHF. The CDR3 region has the DNA TGTGCCAGCAGCTTTAATAATTCACCCCTCCACTTT.

The CDR3 reads CASSSSGANYGYTF. DNA for the CDR3: TGTGCCAGCAGTTCCTCAGGGGCAAACTATGGCTACACCTTC. The rearrangement uses TRBV28 and TRBJ1-2, with a possible D match to TRBD1 (6 bases). Per the germline V gene, CDR1 is MDHEN and CDR2 is SYDVKM. This CDR3 contains 14 residues. Trimming took off 4 bases at V and 2 bases at J, with 11 bases between the two ends.

The chain is built from TRBV6-5 and TRBJ2-2; 9 bases are shared with TRBD1. Unmatched junction bases numbered 6, after V lost 7 bases and J lost 6 bases. Per the germline V gene, CDR1 is MNHEY and CDR2 is SVGAGI. The CDR3 spans 14 residues. The CDR3 region is CASKYRGRAGELFF. CDR3 nucleotides: TGTGCCAGCAAATACAGGGGGCGGGCCGGGGAGCTGTTTTTT.

V gene TRBV5-3 combines with J gene TRBJ2-3; tentatively, D is TRBD2 (5 bases). TRBV5-3 is assigned to the ORF class and has an uncertain function. This CDR3 contains 17 residues. V lost 5 bases, J lost 1 base, and 20 bases lay in between. This chain's CDR3 is CARRMMLARARTDTQYF. The DNA for the CDR3 is TGTGCCAGAAGGATGATGTTAGCGCGGGCCCGCACAGATACGCAGTATTTT.